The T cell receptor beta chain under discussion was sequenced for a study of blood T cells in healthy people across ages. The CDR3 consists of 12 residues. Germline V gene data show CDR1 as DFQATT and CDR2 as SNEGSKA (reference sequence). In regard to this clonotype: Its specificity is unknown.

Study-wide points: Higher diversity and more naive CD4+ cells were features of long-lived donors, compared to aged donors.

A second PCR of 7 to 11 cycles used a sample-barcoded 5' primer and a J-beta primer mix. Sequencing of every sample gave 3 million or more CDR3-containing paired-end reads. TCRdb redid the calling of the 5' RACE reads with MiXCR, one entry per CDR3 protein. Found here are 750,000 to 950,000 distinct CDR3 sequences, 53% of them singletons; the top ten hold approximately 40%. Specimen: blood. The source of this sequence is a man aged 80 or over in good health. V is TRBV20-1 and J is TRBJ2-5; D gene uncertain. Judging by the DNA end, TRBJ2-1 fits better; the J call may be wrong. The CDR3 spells CSASSDQETQFF. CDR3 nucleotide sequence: TGCAGTGCTAGTAGTGATCAAGAGACCCAGTTCTTC.